One T cell receptor (beta chain) is described in this entry. Its antigen is undetermined. Measured with immunoSEQ multiplex PCR; TCRdb has only the in-frame clones, and not every one. This table holds roughly 42,000 clones, over 60% found once. This CDR3 region has 15 residues. Per germline, CDR1 SGHDT and CDR2 YYEEEE. Trimming cost V 1 base and J 5 bases, with 13 bases left between them. This specimen belongs to a study of T cell responses to AZD1222 COVID-19 vaccine. Study-wide background: Second-dose intervals near 4 or 12 weeks were combined.

Study conclusions and caveats: Clonal diversity was possibly underestimated, and white British individuals and females predominated among donors. The study found vaccine-associated CD4 TCRs spanning spike, dominant at 160-218 and 743-854. Close to half of spike-specific TCRs reportedly recognize unmutated variant regions.

The source material was peripheral blood, sampled on day 0 of AZD1222 vaccination. The chain uses TRBV5-6 and TRBJ2-1; D may be TRBD2 (6 bases). This clonotype was sampled from an adult in good health. The chain's CDR3 is CASSLLGTGDNEQFF. CDR3 nucleotides: TGTGCCAGCAGCTTGCTCGGGACGGGAGACAATGAGCAGTTCTTC.